The present T cell receptor (beta chain) was sequenced within a study of post-analysis software for immune sequencing data. Points from the study as a whole: Higher frequency in patients than in controls was seen for about five TRBV segments, with TRBV5-6, TRBV5-1 and TRBV20-1 among them.

Unique molecular identifiers featured in each of the TCR beta cDNA libraries. TCRdb re-called the PCR reads through MiXCR, storing one row per CDR3 protein. The sample lists 750,000 to 950,000 distinct CDR3 sequences; under 60% were seen once. About this clonotype itself: Its antigen is undetermined.

After removal of 0 bases from V and 0 bases from J, the junction contained 4 bases not matched to a gene. Germline V gene lookup returns CDR1 LGHDT and CDR2 YNNKEL (reference sequence). The CDR3 consists of 16 residues. The sequenced sample consisted of blood. This rearrangement joins TRBV3-1 to TRBJ1-1; 7 nucleotides match TRBD1. The receptor was derived from a girl aged 10 to 17 with multiple sclerosis. CDR3 DNA sequence: TGTGCCAGCAGCCAAGATCTTGGACAGGTGAACACTGAAGCTTTCTTT. It specifies CASSQDLGQVNTEAFF.